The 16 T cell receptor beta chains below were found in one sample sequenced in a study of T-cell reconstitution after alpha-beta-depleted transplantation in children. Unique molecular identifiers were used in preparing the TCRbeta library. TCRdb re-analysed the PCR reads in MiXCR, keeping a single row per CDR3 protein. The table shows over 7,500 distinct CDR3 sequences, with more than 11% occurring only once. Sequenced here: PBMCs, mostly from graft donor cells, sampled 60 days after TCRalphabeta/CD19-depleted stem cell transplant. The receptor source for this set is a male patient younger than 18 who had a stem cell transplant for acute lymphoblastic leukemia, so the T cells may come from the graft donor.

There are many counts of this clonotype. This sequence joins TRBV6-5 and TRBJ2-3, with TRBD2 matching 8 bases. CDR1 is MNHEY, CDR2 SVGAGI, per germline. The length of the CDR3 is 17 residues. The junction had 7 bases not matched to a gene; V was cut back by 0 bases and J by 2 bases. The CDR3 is CASSYSGLVTLTDTQYF. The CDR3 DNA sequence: TGTGCCAGCAGTTACTCGGGACTAGTAACTCTCACAGATACGCAGTATTTT.

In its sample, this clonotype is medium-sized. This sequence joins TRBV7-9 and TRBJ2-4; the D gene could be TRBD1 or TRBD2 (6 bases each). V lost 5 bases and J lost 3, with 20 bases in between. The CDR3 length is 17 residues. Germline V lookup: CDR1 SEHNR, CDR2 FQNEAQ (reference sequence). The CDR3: CASSPGIGGGVKNIQYF. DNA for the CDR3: TGTGCCAGCAGCCCGGGGATAGGGGGAGGAGTCAAAAACATTCAGTACTTC.

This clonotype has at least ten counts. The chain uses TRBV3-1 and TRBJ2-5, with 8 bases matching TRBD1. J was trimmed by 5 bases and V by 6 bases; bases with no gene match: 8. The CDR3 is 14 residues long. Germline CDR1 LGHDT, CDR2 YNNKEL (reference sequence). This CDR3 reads CASSQTGEGETQYF. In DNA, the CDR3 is TGTGCCAGCAGTCAGACAGGGGAAGGGGAGACCCAGTACTTC.

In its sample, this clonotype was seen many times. This chain's CDR3 is CSVEDQGADNEQFF. CDR3 coding DNA: TGCAGCGTTGAAGACCAGGGGGCTGACAATGAGCAGTTCTTC. This chain joins TRBV29-1 and TRBJ2-1; 8 nucleotides agree with TRBD1. Germline lookup yields CDR1 SQVTM and CDR2 ANQGSEA. The CDR3 totals 14 residues. Germline trimming cut 0 bases from V and 5 bases from J; bases unmatched to any gene: 3.

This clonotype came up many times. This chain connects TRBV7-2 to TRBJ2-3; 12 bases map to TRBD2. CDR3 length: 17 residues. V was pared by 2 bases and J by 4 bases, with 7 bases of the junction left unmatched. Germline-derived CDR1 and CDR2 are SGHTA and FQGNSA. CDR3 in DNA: TGTGCCAGCAGCTTAATACCTAGCGGGAGGGGCGCAGATACGCAGTATTTT. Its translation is CASSLIPSGRGADTQYF.

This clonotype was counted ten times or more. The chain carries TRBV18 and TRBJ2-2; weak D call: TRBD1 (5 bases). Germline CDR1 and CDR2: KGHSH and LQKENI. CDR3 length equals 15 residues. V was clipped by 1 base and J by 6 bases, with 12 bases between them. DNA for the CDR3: TGTGCCAGCTCACCACATCCAGGGCCCTCCGGGGAGCTGTTTTTT. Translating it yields CASSPHPGPSGELFF.

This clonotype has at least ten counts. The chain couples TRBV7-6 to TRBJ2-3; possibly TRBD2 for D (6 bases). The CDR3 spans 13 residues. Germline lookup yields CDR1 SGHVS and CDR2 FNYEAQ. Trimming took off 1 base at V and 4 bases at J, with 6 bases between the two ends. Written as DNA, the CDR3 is TGTGCCAGCAGCTTAGGACTAGCAGATACGCAGTATTTT. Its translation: CASSLGLADTQYF.

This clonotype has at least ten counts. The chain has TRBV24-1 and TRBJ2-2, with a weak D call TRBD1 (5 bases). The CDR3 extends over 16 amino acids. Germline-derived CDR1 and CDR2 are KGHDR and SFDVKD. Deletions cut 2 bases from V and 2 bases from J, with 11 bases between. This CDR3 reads CATSDYGASNTGELFF. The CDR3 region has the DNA TGTGCCACCAGTGATTATGGGGCGAGCAACACCGGGGAGCTGTTTTTT.

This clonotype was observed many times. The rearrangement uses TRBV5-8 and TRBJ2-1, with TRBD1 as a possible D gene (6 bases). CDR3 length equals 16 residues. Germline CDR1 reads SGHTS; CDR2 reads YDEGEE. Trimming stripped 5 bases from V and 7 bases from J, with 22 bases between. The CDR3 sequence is CASRPGLRGRGNEQFF. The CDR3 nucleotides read TGTGCCAGCAGGCCCGGACTCCGGGGTAGGGGGAATGAGCAGTTCTTC.

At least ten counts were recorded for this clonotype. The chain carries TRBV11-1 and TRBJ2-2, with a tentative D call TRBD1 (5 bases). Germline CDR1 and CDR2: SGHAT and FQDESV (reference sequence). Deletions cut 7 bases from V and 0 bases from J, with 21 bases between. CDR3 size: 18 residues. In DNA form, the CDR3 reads TGTGCCAGCAACTCCCCAGGGATTACTCAATCGAACACCGGGGAGCTGTTTTTT. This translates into CASNSPGITQSNTGELFF.

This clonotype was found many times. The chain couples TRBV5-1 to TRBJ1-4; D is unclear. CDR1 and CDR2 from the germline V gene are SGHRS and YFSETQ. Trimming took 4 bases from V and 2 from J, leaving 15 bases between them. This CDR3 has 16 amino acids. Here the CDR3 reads CASSQRFGRTNEKLFF. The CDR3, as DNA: TGCGCCAGCAGCCAGAGGTTTGGGCGTACTAATGAAAAACTGTTTTTT.

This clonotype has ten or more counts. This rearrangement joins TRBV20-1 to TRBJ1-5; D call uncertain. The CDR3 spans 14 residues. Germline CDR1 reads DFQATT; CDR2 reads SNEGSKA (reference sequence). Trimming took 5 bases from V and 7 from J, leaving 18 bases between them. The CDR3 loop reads CSARGPGPGQPQHF. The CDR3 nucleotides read TGCAGTGCTCGAGGGCCAGGCCCTGGCCAGCCCCAGCATTTT.

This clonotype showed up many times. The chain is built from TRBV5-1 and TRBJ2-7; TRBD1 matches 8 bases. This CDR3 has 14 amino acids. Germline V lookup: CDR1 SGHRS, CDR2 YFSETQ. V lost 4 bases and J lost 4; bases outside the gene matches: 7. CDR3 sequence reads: CASSLRQGWYEQYF. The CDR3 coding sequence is TGCGCCAGCAGCCTCAGACAGGGGTGGTACGAGCAGTACTTC.

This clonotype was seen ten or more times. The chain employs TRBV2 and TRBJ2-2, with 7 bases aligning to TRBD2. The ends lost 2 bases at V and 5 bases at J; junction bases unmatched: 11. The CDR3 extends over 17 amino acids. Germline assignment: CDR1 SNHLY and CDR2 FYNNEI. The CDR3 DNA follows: TGTGCCAGCAGTGAATGGATGGGCGGGAGAGGAACCGGGGAGCTGTTTTTT. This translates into CASSEWMGGRGTGELFF.

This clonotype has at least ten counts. The CDR3 DNA sequence: TGTGCCAGCAGCTACATCCCCCGACAGGGGAATCAGCCCCAGCATTTT. This codes for CASSYIPRQGNQPQHF. The J gene is TRBJ1-5, the V gene TRBV7-8; 8 positions match TRBD1. Unmatched junction bases numbered 9, after V lost 4 bases and J lost 4 bases. Germline V gene lookup returns CDR1 SGHVS and CDR2 FQNEAQ. The CDR3 has 16 residues.

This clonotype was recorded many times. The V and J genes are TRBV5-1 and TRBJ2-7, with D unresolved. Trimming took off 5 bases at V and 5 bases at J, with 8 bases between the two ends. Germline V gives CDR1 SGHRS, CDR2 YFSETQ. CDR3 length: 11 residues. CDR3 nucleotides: TGCGCCAGCAGGGGGTGGAACGAGCAGTACTTC. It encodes CASRGWNEQYF.